This TCR beta chain was obtained from a study of T cells in Graves' hyperthyroidism and ophthalmopathy. TCR beta CDR3 sequences were amplified from RNA transcripts. TCR CDR3 underwent first-round RT-PCR with the HTBI primer set. TCRdb reprocessed the multiplex PCR reads with MiXCR, giving one entry per CDR3 protein. The sample has about 400,000 distinct CDR3 sequences; 13% are singletons. Uncontrolled infections, other autoimmune diseases, pregnancy or lactation led to exclusion of patients. Based on clinical symptoms, serum thyroxine and TRAb, thyroid ultrasound and orbital computed tomography, diagnoses were reached. General study results and limits: A 13 V-J signature model discriminated ophthalmopathy versus stable hyperthyroidism. Most thyroid-expanded clonotypes above 0.001 were also found in blood.

Details on this clonotype: Antigen unknown.

CDR1 and CDR2 (germline): SGHTA, FQGNSA. The CDR3 is made up of 15 amino acids. V was pared by 9 bases and J by 0 bases, with 15 bases between. The sequence was obtained from a woman between 18 and 29 years old with Graves' hyperthyroidism. The V call is TRBV7-2, the J call TRBJ1-5, with D possibly matching TRBD1 (5 bases). Sequenced input: blood. CDR3 region: CASRSGAYSNQPQHF. CDR3 DNA sequence: TGTGCCAGTAGAAGCGGGGCGTATAGCAATCAGCCCCAGCATTTT.